Below, one T cell receptor beta chain is given with its context. Per the germline V gene, CDR1 is MNHEY and CDR2 is SVGAGI. The V and J ends lost 2 bases and 0 bases respectively, with 13 bases between them. CDR3 length equals 16 residues. One entry per CDR3 protein, called by TCRdb with MiXCR from the RT-PCR reads. The sample shows 550,000 to 750,000 distinct CDR3 sequences, approximately 15% of them seen only once. This TCR was sampled from a female donor in good health, serving as a healthy control. Sequencing used memory CD4+ T cells from blood. This chain connects TRBV6-5 to TRBJ1-1, with D unresolved. CDR3 nucleotide sequence: TGTGCCAGCAGTTACCAAGGCGGATCCTTGAACACTGAAGCTTTCTTT. Translation: CASSYQGGSLNTEAFF.